This entry lists 29 T cell receptor beta chains sequenced from one sample in a study of Graves' ophthalmopathy and Graves' hyperthyroidism. Amplifying from RNA transcripts, the study obtained TCR beta CDR3 regions. An opening RT-PCR round employed HTBI primers and preceded a second-round multiplex PCR. MiXCR, applied by TCRdb to the multiplex PCR reads, yields one record per CDR3 protein. The table shows approximately 210,000 distinct CDR3 sequences, with roughly 21% occurring only once. The sequencing input was peripheral blood. These receptors came from a woman aged 50 to 60 with Graves' ophthalmopathy.

This clonotype has at least ten counts. The chain couples TRBV12-3 or TRBV12-4 to TRBJ2-5, with TRBD2 matching over 9 bases. J gave up 6 bases and V 3 bases, and 8 bases lay outside the gene matches. The CDR3 is 15 amino acids. In DNA form, the CDR3 reads TGTGCCAGCAGTTTGACGGCGGGAGGGCCAAAGACCCAGTACTTC. Amino acid sequence: CASSLTAGGPKTQYF.

This clonotype was counted at least ten times. The chain carries TRBV6-5 and TRBJ2-2; D unclear. The CDR3 runs 17 residues. The germline V gene encodes CDR1 MNHEY and CDR2 SVGAGI. The V gene lost 2 bases and the J gene lost 2 bases, with 15 bases spanning the gap. The CDR3: CASSYEGPPLNTGELFF. CDR3 in DNA: TGTGCCAGCAGTTACGAAGGGCCCCCTCTTAACACCGGGGAGCTGTTTTTT.

This clonotype came up many times. The genes are TRBV19 and TRBJ1-5; the D is unclear. The CDR3 contains 13 residues. In germline, CDR1 is LNHDA, CDR2 SQIVND (reference sequence). V lost 0 bases, J lost 7 bases, and 7 bases lay in between. For the CDR3, the DNA is TGTGCCAGTAGTATAGACTGGAACCAGCCCCAGCATTTT. Translated, it gives CASSIDWNQPQHF.

Worth noting for this clonotype: Germline is not matched at one junction end, which may reflect a read error. The V and J genes are TRBV11-2 and TRBJ1-3, with D uncertain. Germline V gene data show CDR1 as SGHAT and CDR2 as FQNNGV. The CDR3 is 14 residues long. CDR3 in DNA: TGTGCCACCAGCTTAACTCCCTCTGGAAACACCATATATTTT. It yields the protein CATSLTPSGNTIYF.

This clonotype occurred many times. The gene calls are TRBV6-5 and TRBJ2-7; no clear D gene. Germline V lookup: CDR1 MNHEY, CDR2 SVGAGI. The CDR3 length is 13 residues. V was shortened by 2 bases and J by 5 bases, with 10 bases between the two germline ends. The CDR3 DNA sequence: TGTGCCAGCAGTTACGGACCGAGTGACGAGCAGTACTTC. This encodes CASSYGPSDEQYF.

This clonotype was counted between two and nine times. The genes are TRBV20-1 and TRBJ1-5; D is perhaps TRBD1 (5 bases). Deletions cut 2 bases from V and 7 bases from J, with 15 bases between. This CDR3 is built from 14 residues. Germline CDR1 is DFQATT and CDR2 is SNEGSKA (reference sequence). CDR3 sequence reads: CSARQPGGGQPQHF. In DNA, the CDR3 is TGCAGTGCTAGACAGCCGGGCGGGGGACAGCCCCAGCATTTT.

This clonotype showed up many times. V gene TRBV28 combines with J gene TRBJ1-5, with no clear D. Deletions cut 3 bases from V and 2 bases from J, with 20 bases between. Per the germline V gene, CDR1 is MDHEN and CDR2 is SYDVKM. This CDR3 is 18 amino acids long. As DNA, the CDR3 is TGTGCCAGCAGTTTCCCAACAGCCGGATGGGTTGGCAATCAGCCCCAGCATTTT. This translates into CASSFPTAGWVGNQPQHF. Combining the CDR3 with reference TRBV28 and TRBJ1-5 gives the whole variable domain DVKVTQSSRYLVKRTGEKVFLECVQDMDHENMFWYRQDPGLGLRLIYFSYDVKMKEKGDIPEGYSVSREKKERFSLILESASTNQTSMYLCASSFPTAGWVGNQPQHFGDGTRLSIL.

In this sample, this clonotype turned up many times. The rearrangement uses TRBV19 and TRBJ2-7; D is unresolved. CDR1 and CDR2 from the germline V gene are LNHDA and SQIVND (reference sequence). Trimming took 0 bases from V and 8 from J, leaving 8 bases between them. The CDR3 runs to 12 residues. CDR3 loop: CASSIDGSKQYF. Here the CDR3 DNA reads TGTGCCAGTAGTATAGATGGCAGCAAGCAGTACTTC.

In regard to this clonotype: This may be a read error: a much more frequent sequence differs by one nucleotide. The chain joins TRBV2 to TRBJ2-7; tentatively, D is TRBD1 or TRBD2 (5 bases each). The CDR3 is made up of 14 amino acids. Trimming stripped 7 bases from V and 4 bases from J, with 17 bases between. CDR1 SNHLY and CDR2 FYNNEI come from the germline V gene. The DNA of the CDR3 is TGTGCCAGCACTAGGGGTTTAGCGCAATACGAGCAGTACTTC. Its protein is CASTRGLAQYEQYF.

CDR3 DNA sequence: TGTGCCAGCAGCGTCGGGACAGCGGGGAGCTCCTATAATTCACCCCTCCACTTT. Its translation: CASSVGTAGSSYNSPLHF. The rearrangement joins TRBV28 to TRBJ1-6; 7 bases are a match to TRBD1. The CDR3 is made up of 18 amino acids. CDR1 MDHEN and CDR2 SYDVKM come from the germline V gene. V lost 6 bases to trimming and J lost 0 bases; unmatched junction nucleotides: 11.

In this sample, this clonotype turned up many times. This chain uses TRBV30 with TRBJ1-1; 7 bases are shared with TRBD1. Germline-derived CDR1 and CDR2 are GTSNPN and SVGIG (reference sequence). V was clipped by 5 bases and J by 11 bases; unmatched bases: 11. CDR3 length equals 12 residues. CDR3 in DNA: TGTGCCTGGGAGACAGGGCAACTGTTCGCTTTCTTT. It encodes CAWETGQLFAFF.

V is TRBV12-3 or TRBV12-4 and J is TRBJ2-7, with 13 bases fitting TRBD2. This CDR3 has 14 residues. V gave up 9 bases and J gave up 7 bases; unmatched junction bases: 9. The CDR3 DNA reads TGTGCCAGTCATTCCCGGACTAGCGGGAGTGAGCAGTACTTC. Translated: CASHSRTSGSEQYF.

This clonotype was detected many times. V gene TRBV12-3 or TRBV12-4 combines with J gene TRBJ1-1, with D maybe TRBD1 (6 bases). This CDR3 contains 13 residues. V was shortened by 6 bases and J by 5 bases, with 13 bases between the two germline ends. CDR3 DNA: TGTGCCAGCAGACTCAGGGGTGGGACTGAAGCTTTCTTT. Translated, it gives CASRLRGGTEAFF.

This clonotype was picked up one time. The chain employs TRBV11-3 and TRBJ2-5; 7 positions match TRBD1. With 4 bases clipped from V and 2 bases from J, the junction kept 7 bases outside the gene matches. The CDR3 runs 15 residues. Germline CDR1 SGHNT, CDR2 YENEEA. CDR3 protein: CASSSRQGGQETQYF. For the CDR3, the DNA is TGTGCCAGCAGCTCCCGACAGGGCGGTCAAGAGACCCAGTACTTC.

In this sample, this clonotype turned up a few times. This chain connects TRBV9 to TRBJ2-2; D is unclear. The CDR3 covers 14 residues. CDR1 and CDR2 (germline): SGDLS, YYNGEE. Trimming took off 0 bases at V and 5 bases at J, with 8 bases between the two ends. CDR3 coding DNA: TGTGCCAGCAGCGTAGGACAAATGACCGGGGAGCTGTTTTTT. It specifies CASSVGQMTGELFF.

This clonotype has a handful of counts. The chain has TRBV30 and TRBJ1-1; no reliable D call. Trimming shortened V by 3 bases and J by 2 bases, and 16 bases separated the two germline ends. The CDR3 is made up of 15 amino acids. Germline V lookup: CDR1 GTSNPN, CDR2 SVGIG (reference sequence). The CDR3 DNA reads as TGTGCCTGGAGCCTTCGAACATTTCTCAACACTGAAGCTTTCTTT. Translating it yields CAWSLRTFLNTEAFF. The full variable domain, rest sourced from reference TRBV30 and TRBJ1-1, is SQTIHQWPATLVQPVGSPLSLECTVEGTSNPNLYWYRQAAGRGLQLLFYSVGIGQISSEVPQNLSASRPQDRQFILSSKKLLLSDSGFYLCAWSLRTFLNTEAFFGQGTRLTVV.

This clonotype has a handful of counts. This chain joins TRBV28 and TRBJ2-5, with TRBD1 matching over 10 bases. Germline CDR1 MDHEN, CDR2 SYDVKM. CDR3 length equals 15 residues. J gave up 4 bases and V 8 bases, and 10 bases lay outside the gene matches. The CDR3, as DNA: TGTGCCAGCGCCCGGGGACAGGGGATCGGAGAGACCCAGTACTTC. It encodes CASARGQGIGETQYF.

J is TRBJ1-1 and V is TRBV20-1; the D gene is possibly TRBD1 (5 bases). Germline V CDR1 and CDR2: DFQATT, SNEGSKA (reference sequence). V was shortened by 0 bases and J by 6 bases, with 14 bases between the two germline ends. CDR3 size: 14 residues. CDR3 nucleotide sequence: TGCAGTGCTAGAGATCCTGGGGCCGCTGCTGAAGCTTTCTTT. Translation: CSARDPGAAAEAFF.

This clonotype showed up many times. This chain joins TRBV19 and TRBJ2-3, with D possibly being TRBD2 (6 bases). Trimming stripped 4 bases from V and 2 bases from J, with 10 bases between. Germline V gives CDR1 LNHDA, CDR2 SQIVND (reference sequence). The CDR3 is made up of 14 amino acids. The CDR3 DNA reads as TGTGCCAGTAGTAAAAGCGGGCACACAGATACGCAGTATTTT. Its protein product is CASSKSGHTDTQYF.

This clonotype was recorded many times. The chain combines TRBV12-3 or TRBV12-4 with TRBJ1-6; 7 bases agree with TRBD1. The CDR3 is 15 amino acids. The V and J ends lost 5 bases and 4 bases, in that order; junction bases with no gene match: 5. The CDR3 sequence is CASSPGTEYNSPLHF. CDR3 DNA sequence: TGTGCCAGCAGTCCAGGGACAGAATATAATTCACCCCTCCACTTT.

At least ten counts were recorded for this clonotype. The chain is built from TRBV6-2 or TRBV6-3 and TRBJ1-2; no clear D. The germline V gene encodes CDR1 MNHEY and CDR2 SVGEGT. This CDR3 spans 14 amino acids. V was cut by 4 bases and J by 0 bases, with 9 bases left in between. The CDR3 protein is CASSWASANYGYTF. The CDR3 DNA is TGTGCCAGCAGTTGGGCCTCCGCTAACTATGGCTACACCTTC.

This clonotype was detected a few times. This rearrangement joins TRBV4-1 to TRBJ1-1, with D perhaps matching TRBD1 (5 bases). This CDR3 has 17 residues. Germline CDR1 is MGHRA and CDR2 is YSYEKL. Trimming cost V 0 bases and J 2 bases, with 16 bases left between them. The DNA of the CDR3 is TGCGCCAGCAGCCAAGAGGGTCCTGGACAAGTTAACACTGAAGCTTTCTTT. Amino acid sequence: CASSQEGPGQVNTEAFF.

The V gene is TRBV5-1, the J gene TRBJ2-2; D is undetermined. Germline CDR1 reads SGHRS; CDR2 reads YFSETQ. V dropped 5 bases and J dropped 7 bases, with 12 bases sitting between them. The CDR3 runs 13 residues. The CDR3 DNA follows: TGCGCCAGCAGTCTCGATGGTGGCGGGGAGCTGTTTTTT. This codes for CASSLDGGGELFF.

This clonotype was recorded many times. CDR3 loop: CASSLGGEEQYF. The CDR3 DNA follows: TGTGCCAGCAGCTTGGGCGGGGAGGAGCAGTACTTC. This chain links TRBV7-3 with TRBJ2-7, with D possibly TRBD2 on 6 matching bases. The CDR3 contains 12 residues. The V and J ends lost 3 bases and 7 bases respectively, with 10 bases between them. In germline, CDR1 is SGHTA, CDR2 FQGTGA.

This clonotype appeared many times. The chain employs TRBV29-1 and TRBJ2-4, with 11 bases identical to TRBD2. This CDR3 is 15 amino acids long. The ends lost 6 bases at V and 8 bases at J; junction bases unmatched: 12. Germline V gene lookup returns CDR1 SQVTM and CDR2 ANQGSEA. CDR3 region: CSVRRTSGSMDIQYF. For the CDR3, the DNA is TGCAGCGTCCGGCGTACTAGCGGGAGTATGGACATTCAGTACTTC.

This clonotype was recorded a few times. The chain couples TRBV18 to TRBJ1-1; D possibly corresponds to TRBD1 (5 bases). Germline-derived CDR1 and CDR2 are KGHSH and LQKENI. The CDR3 length is 17 residues. Trimming removed 3 bases from V and 4 bases from J, with 21 bases in between. The DNA for the CDR3 is TGTGCCAGCTCACCCACGCGGGCAGGGATTATTCCCACTGAAGCTTTCTTT. It yields the protein CASSPTRAGIIPTEAFF.

This chain connects TRBV7-2 to TRBJ2-5, with TRBD2 identical over 11 bases. V lost 5 bases to trimming and J lost 9 bases; unmatched junction nucleotides: 11. In germline, CDR1 is SGHTA, CDR2 FQGNSA. This CDR3 region has 15 residues. In DNA form, the CDR3 reads TGTGCCAGCAGCCGGCAGACTAGCGGGGCTATGGCCCAGTACTTC. Encoded protein: CASSRQTSGAMAQYF.

This clonotype was seen at least ten times. This sequence joins TRBV6-1 and TRBJ2-7; TRBD1 matches at 9 bases. The V segment lost 6 bases and the J segment 5 bases; nucleotides outside the gene matches: 5. Germline CDR1 and CDR2: MNHNS and SASEGT. This CDR3 region has 13 residues. CDR3 nucleotides: TGTGCCAGCAGCGGGGACAGGGTGGACGAGCAGTACTTC. It is translated as CASSGDRVDEQYF.

This clonotype appeared many times. This rearrangement joins TRBV20-1 to TRBJ2-5; D unresolved. V shed 2 bases and J shed 0 bases, with 10 bases lying between them. Germline V gene data show CDR1 as DFQATT and CDR2 as SNEGSKA (reference sequence). The CDR3 is 14 amino acids. CDR3 DNA: TGCAGTGCTAGATTTCAGCTGTACCAAGAGACCCAGTACTTC. Translating gives CSARFQLYQETQYF.